The 20 T cell receptor beta chains listed next were all sequenced from one sample in a study of blood T cell repertoires in COVID-19. The data were produced by immunoSEQ multiplex PCR, yet TCRdb's version contains in-frame clones alone and is incomplete. The table shows around 270,000 clones, with 70% to 90% occurring only once. Sequencing was performed on peripheral blood. The source of these receptors is a human donor with COVID-19, enrolled during active disease. The donor label of this sample is uncertain.

This clone was counted only a few times. The rearrangement links TRBV19 to TRBJ2-2, with TRBD2 as a possible D gene (6 bases). Germline V lookup: CDR1 LNHDA, CDR2 SQIVND (reference sequence). The CDR3 loop spans 14 amino acids. Trimming removed 3 bases from V and 8 bases from J, with 13 bases in between. CDR3 sequence reads: CASSILREDGELFF. In DNA, the CDR3 is TGTGCCAGTAGTATTCTGCGGGAAGATGGGGAGCTGTTTTTT.

The chain couples TRBV7-9 to TRBJ2-1, with 9 bases that match TRBD2. Germline V gene sequence: CDR1 SEHNR, CDR2 FQNEAQ (reference sequence). This CDR3 has 16 residues. Trimming cost V 1 base and J 8 bases; bases outside gene matches: 9. The CDR3 bases are TGTGCCAGCAGCTTAGATTTGCGGGAGGGTGTTGATGAGCAGTTCTTC. Residues: CASSLDLREGVDEQFF.

The genes are TRBV7-6 and TRBJ2-3; 7 bases fit TRBD2. Germline CDR1 is SGHVS and CDR2 is FNYEAQ. The CDR3 sequence is 14 residues long. Losses at the gene ends were 6 bases for V and 2 bases for J; bases not matched to a gene: 5. The CDR3 is CASRSGRATDTQYF. As DNA, the CDR3 is TGTGCCAGCAGATCGGGGAGGGCCACAGATACGCAGTATTTT. Combining the CDR3 with reference TRBV7-6 and TRBJ2-3 gives the whole variable domain GAGVSQSPRYKVTKRGQDVALRCDPISGHVSLYWYRQALGQGPEFLTYFNYEAQQDKSGLPNDRFSAERPEGSISTLTIQRTEQRDSAMYRCASRSGRATDTQYFGPGTRLTVL.

The CDR3 loop reads CASSKDSGIYEQYF. The CDR3 region has the DNA TGTGCCAGCAGCAAAGATAGCGGAATCTACGAGCAGTACTTC. J is TRBJ2-7 and V is TRBV5-4, with D perhaps matching TRBD2 (6 bases). Germline loops: CDR1 SGHNT, CDR2 YYREEE (reference sequence). Between the trimmed V and J ends, which lost 4 bases and 3 bases, there was a span of 14 bases. This CDR3 has 14 amino acids.

The chain employs TRBV19 and TRBJ1-5; no definite D call. The CDR3 is made up of 16 amino acids. V was cut by 5 bases and J by 0 bases, with 14 bases left in between. The germline V gene has CDR1 LNHDA and CDR2 SQIVND (reference sequence). Here the CDR3 reads CASSPPVGSSNQPQHF. The DNA for the CDR3 is TGTGCCAGTAGTCCGCCAGTGGGCAGTAGCAATCAGCCCCAGCATTTT.

The chain is built from TRBV6-5 and TRBJ2-3; 8 bases are a match to TRBD2. The CDR3 length is 15 residues. CDR1 and CDR2 from the germline V gene are MNHEY and SVGAGI. The ends lost 6 bases at V and 4 bases at J; junction bases unmatched: 9. In nucleotides, the CDR3 is TGTGCCAGCAGCCTTCGAGCGGGAGTGGCAGATACGCAGTATTTT. Translation gives CASSLRAGVADTQYF.

The chain employs TRBV9 and TRBJ2-3, with 10 bases identical to TRBD2. Germline V lookup: CDR1 SGDLS, CDR2 YYNGEE. After removal of 2 bases from V and 3 bases from J, the junction contained 3 bases not matched to a gene. The length of the CDR3 is 15 residues. DNA for the CDR3: TGTGCCAGCAGCGTCCTGACTAGCGGGACAGATACGCAGTATTTT. This gives the protein CASSVLTSGTDTQYF.

This clone appeared once. V and J are TRBV7-9 and TRBJ1-2; 8 nucleotides match TRBD1. With 5 bases clipped from V and 3 bases from J, the junction kept 8 bases outside the gene matches. CDR3 length: 15 residues. Germline V gene sequence: CDR1 SEHNR, CDR2 FQNEAQ (reference sequence). The CDR3 loop is CASSAQTGVDYGYTF. CDR3 nucleotide sequence: TGTGCCAGCAGCGCTCAGACAGGGGTCGACTATGGCTACACCTTC.

The rearrangement uses TRBV19 and TRBJ2-7; D is uncertain. The V gene's germline CDR1 is LNHDA and CDR2 SQIVND (reference sequence). V was cut by 1 base and J by 0 bases, with 4 bases left in between. The CDR3 totals 13 residues. CDR3 DNA: TGTGCCAGTAGTATAGCCAGCTCCTACGAGCAGTACTTC. Residues: CASSIASSYEQYF.

The chain employs TRBV27 and TRBJ1-4; 7 nucleotides line up with TRBD1. Germline values: CDR1 MNHEY, CDR2 SMNVEV (reference sequence). Losses at the gene ends were 5 bases for V and 11 bases for J; bases not matched to a gene: 14. The length of the CDR3 is 15 residues. CDR3 sequence reads: CASSAPGQILGKLFF. As DNA, the CDR3 is TGTGCCAGCAGTGCCCCGGGACAGATCTTAGGGAAACTGTTTTTT.

This clone was detected only a few times. This chain joins TRBV7-9 and TRBJ1-4; TRBD1 aligns across 7 bases. The germline V gene has CDR1 SEHNR and CDR2 FQNEAQ (reference sequence). CDR3 length equals 17 residues. V gave up 4 bases and J gave up 8 bases; unmatched junction bases: 16. CDR3 coding DNA: TGTGCCAGCAGCTCCGCGACCACCGGGACAGAGCGGGAAAAACTGTTTTTT. Amino acid sequence: CASSSATTGTEREKLFF.

The V and J genes are TRBV5-4 and TRBJ2-7; D unresolved. In germline, CDR1 is SGHNT, CDR2 YYREEE (reference sequence). This CDR3 is 15 amino acids long. The V gene lost 3 bases and the J gene lost 2 bases, with 15 bases spanning the gap. CDR3 bases: TGTGCCAGCAGCTCGTCCCGACTGAGGACCTACGAGCAGTACTTC. Residues: CASSSSRLRTYEQYF. The whole variable domain, filled in from reference TRBV5-4 and TRBJ2-7, reads ETGVTQSPTHLIKTRGQQVTLRCSSQSGHNTVSWYQQALGQGPQFIFQYYREEENGRGNFPPRFSGLQFPNYSSELNVNALELDDSALYLCASSSSRLRTYEQYFGPGTRLTVT.

The CDR3 region is CAISVTGSEYGYTF. The CDR3, as DNA: TGTGCCATCAGCGTTACAGGGTCGGAGTATGGCTACACCTTC. The chain combines TRBV10-3 with TRBJ1-2, with D possibly being TRBD1 (6 bases). The ends were cut back, 6 bases at V and 5 bases at J, with 16 bases in the middle. The length of the CDR3 is 14 residues. The germline V gene encodes CDR1 ENHRY and CDR2 SYGVKD.

This chain links TRBV5-1 with TRBJ1-1; D remains ambiguous. The CDR3 spans 14 residues. Trimming took 4 bases from V and 1 from J, leaving 11 bases between them. Germline assignment: CDR1 SGHRS and CDR2 YFSETQ. CDR3 DNA: TGCGCCAGCAGCCTCATCTACCAGAACACTGAAGCTTTCTTT. It encodes CASSLIYQNTEAFF.

The sample holds a few counts of this clone. The genes are TRBV9 and TRBJ2-1; no clear D gene. The CDR3 length is 16 residues. V was pared by 4 bases and J by 4 bases, with 18 bases between. Germline CDR1 SGDLS, CDR2 YYNGEE. CDR3 DNA: TGTGCCAGCAGCTCACTGACGAGGTTGACTTACAATGAGCAGTTCTTC. Protein sequence: CASSSLTRLTYNEQFF.

The CDR3 spells CASALSTSGSIRGYEQYF. The CDR3 bases are TGCGCCAGCGCCCTTTCGACTAGCGGGAGTATAAGAGGGTACGAGCAGTACTTC. The chain employs TRBV5-1 and TRBJ2-7; 12 nucleotides agree with TRBD2. The CDR3 has 18 residues. CDR1 SGHRS and CDR2 YFSETQ come from the germline V gene. The ends lost 7 bases at V and 4 bases at J; junction bases unmatched: 18. Full variable domain (rest looked up from reference TRBV5-1 and TRBJ2-7): KAGVTQTPRYLIKTRGQQVTLSCSPISGHRSVSWYQQTPGQGLQFLFEYFSETQRNKGNFPGRFSGRQFSNSRSEMNVSTLELGDSALYLCASALSTSGSIRGYEQYFGPGTRLTVT.

V and J are TRBV4-1 and TRBJ2-1; 8 nucleotides align to TRBD2. The CDR3 spans 16 residues. Germline V CDR1 and CDR2: MGHRA, YSYEKL. V dropped 5 bases and J dropped 6; count of bases not matched to a gene: 12. The CDR3 here is CASSLPGTRISNEQFF. Written as DNA, the CDR3 is TGCGCCAGCAGCTTGCCTGGGACTAGAATAAGCAATGAGCAGTTCTTC.

V gene TRBV3-1 (or the pseudogene TRBV3-2) combines with J gene TRBJ2-1, with 16 positions matching TRBD2. CDR1 is LGHDT, CDR2 YNNKEL, per germline (reference sequence). Trimming at V came to 5 bases and at J to 9 bases, leaving 4 bases not matched to a gene. The CDR3 consists of 15 residues. The CDR3: CASSDGTSGRGEQFF. DNA of the CDR3: TGTGCCAGCAGCGACGGGACTAGCGGGAGGGGTGAGCAGTTCTTC.

The sample holds one count of this clone. The chain carries TRBV19 and TRBJ1-2; weak D call: TRBD1 (6 bases). There are 14 residues in the CDR3. The V and J ends lost 9 bases and 1 base respectively, with 15 bases between them. The V gene's germline CDR1 is LNHDA and CDR2 SQIVND (reference sequence). As DNA, the CDR3 is TGTGCCAGCAGAACGGTAGGGGGTAACTATGGCTACACCTTC. It yields the protein CASRTVGGNYGYTF.

The chain couples TRBV19 to TRBJ1-1, with 10 bases fitting TRBD1. Germline V gene lookup returns CDR1 LNHDA and CDR2 SQIVND (reference sequence). The CDR3 runs 16 residues. The V segment lost 0 bases and the J segment 5 bases; nucleotides outside the gene matches: 6. The CDR3 DNA is TGTGCCAGTAGTATAGATGGGACAGGGGCGAGGACTGAAGCTTTCTTT. Residues: CASSIDGTGARTEAFF. Full variable domain (remainder filled in from reference TRBV19 and TRBJ1-1): DGGITQSPKYLFRKEGQNVTLSCEQNLNHDAMYWYRQDPGQGLRLIYYSQIVNDFQKGDIAEGYSVSREKKESFPLTVTSAQKNPTAFYLCASSIDGTGARTEAFFGQGTRLTVV.